The 25 T cell receptor beta chains given below trace back to one sample, sequenced in a study of technical replicates of blood from a few donors. The method was immunoSEQ multiplex PCR; TCRdb's version includes in-frame clones alone and lacks a portion of them. The profile shows around 100,000 clones, approximately 95% of them singletons. The sample comprised T cells isolated from PBMCs. The receptors come from a human donor in good health.

The V and J genes are TRBV30 and TRBJ2-7, with 7 positions matching TRBD2. The CDR3 extends over 14 amino acids. After removal of 1 base from V and 3 bases from J, the junction contained 6 bases not matched to a gene. Germline V gene sequence: CDR1 GTSNPN, CDR2 SVGIG (reference sequence). As DNA, the CDR3 is TGTGCCTGGAGTGGGGGAGGGAGCCTCTACGAGCAGTACTTC. It codes for CAWSGGGSLYEQYF.

This chain uses TRBV15 with TRBJ1-5; D perhaps matches TRBD1 (5 bases). Looked up from germline, CDR1 is LNHNV and CDR2 is YYDKDF (reference sequence). CDR3 length: 18 residues. V was clipped by 1 base and J by 5 bases, with 21 bases between them. Here the CDR3 reads CATSRGRGPYGGYQPQHF. CDR3 DNA: TGTGCCACCAGCAGAGGGAGGGGACCTTACGGGGGATATCAGCCCCAGCATTTT.

The count of this clone is one. This chain joins TRBV30 and TRBJ2-1; D is possibly TRBD2 (6 bases). CDR1 and CDR2 (germline): GTSNPN, SVGIG (reference sequence). The CDR3 covers 12 residues. V lost 3 bases to trimming and J lost 4 bases, with 7 bases between them. CDR3: CAWRGLYNEQFF. CDR3 in DNA: TGTGCCTGGAGGGGACTGTACAATGAGCAGTTCTTC.

The J gene is TRBJ2-7, the V gene TRBV5-1; 7 bases match TRBD2. V was clipped by 4 bases and J by 3 bases; unmatched bases: 4. Germline V gene sequence: CDR1 SGHRS, CDR2 YFSETQ. The CDR3 spans 13 residues. CDR3 in amino acids: CASSLRTSYEQYF. The CDR3 nucleotides are TGCGCCAGCAGCCTGCGGACTAGCTACGAGCAGTACTTC.

The sample holds one count of this clone. The chain couples TRBV2 to TRBJ2-1; D gene ambiguous. The CDR3 is 15 amino acids. V was pared by 4 bases and J by 1 base, with 11 bases between. Germline CDR1 and CDR2: SNHLY and FYNNEI. CDR3: CASSVQLNSYNEQFF. Here the CDR3 DNA reads TGTGCCAGCAGTGTACAACTAAATTCCTACAATGAGCAGTTCTTC. Using reference TRBV2 and TRBJ2-1 for the parts outside the CDR3, the full variable domain is EPEVTQTPSHQVTQMGQEVILRCVPISNHLYFYWYRQILGQKVEFLVSFYNNEISEKSEIFDDQFSVERPDGSNFTLKIRSTKLEDSAMYFCASSVQLNSYNEQFFGPGTRLTVL.

This sequence joins TRBV30 and TRBJ1-5; no definite D call. This CDR3 contains 12 residues. V shed 2 bases and J shed 7 bases, with 9 bases lying between them. Germline V gives CDR1 GTSNPN, CDR2 SVGIG (reference sequence). CDR3 bases: TGTGCCTGGAGTTCAGGTAACCAGCCCCAGCATTTT. It translates to CAWSSGNQPQHF.

J is TRBJ2-7 and V is TRBV28; D perhaps matches TRBD1 (5 bases). The CDR3 spans 13 residues. Germline lookup yields CDR1 MDHEN and CDR2 SYDVKM. V lost 3 bases to trimming and J lost 6 bases, with 12 bases between them. CDR3 coding DNA: TGTGCCAGCAGTTTGGACATGTGGGTCGAGCAGTACTTC. Protein product: CASSLDMWVEQYF.

This chain connects TRBV28 to TRBJ2-1; 7 bases agree with TRBD2. The V and J ends lost 1 base and 0 bases, in that order; junction bases with no gene match: 12. Germline CDR1 reads MDHEN; CDR2 reads SYDVKM. The CDR3 extends over 19 amino acids. Here the CDR3 reads CASSLYGSGHTSSYNEQFF. The CDR3 bases are TGTGCCAGCAGTTTATACGGTAGCGGGCATACCAGCTCCTACAATGAGCAGTTCTTC.

This clone appeared once. This chain links TRBV11-3 with TRBJ2-6; TRBD2 aligns across 7 bases. The CDR3 length is 14 residues. The germline CDR1 and CDR2 sequences are SGHNT and YENEEA. Trimming removed 7 bases from V and 4 bases from J; junction bases left unmatched: 4. DNA for the CDR3: TGTGCCAGCAAACGCGGGGGAGGGGCCAACGTCCTGACTTTC. Translated: CASKRGGGANVLTF.

The gene calls are TRBV9 and TRBJ2-7; TRBD2 aligns across 8 bases. The junction had 7 bases not matched to a gene; V was cut back by 0 bases and J by 2 bases. The length of the CDR3 is 16 residues. Germline values: CDR1 SGDLS, CDR2 YYNGEE. The CDR3 spells CASSVDGRVSPYEQYF. The CDR3 region has the DNA TGTGCCAGCAGCGTAGACGGGAGGGTATCCCCCTACGAGCAGTACTTC.

In this sample, this clone turned up once. The chain links TRBV11-3 to TRBJ2-1; the D gene is possibly TRBD2 (6 bases). CDR1 and CDR2 (germline): SGHNT, YENEEA. This CDR3 is built from 13 residues. Trimming removed 8 bases from V and 4 bases from J, with 12 bases in between. CDR3 DNA sequence: TGTGCCAGCGGCCGGGGACTTTACAATGAGCAGTTCTTC. This sequence encodes CASGRGLYNEQFF.

The chain joins TRBV9 to TRBJ2-2, with a weak D call TRBD2 (6 bases). The CDR3 has 15 residues. Germline assignment: CDR1 SGDLS and CDR2 YYNGEE. V was clipped by 0 bases and J by 6 bases, with 12 bases between them. CDR3 sequence reads: CASSVGGDVAGELFF. The CDR3 region has the DNA TGTGCCAGCAGCGTAGGCGGGGATGTCGCCGGGGAGCTGTTTTTT.

Regarding this clone: This sample includes further DNA sequences coding for the same CDR3. The rearrangement joins TRBV5-1 to TRBJ2-3, with 7 bases identical to TRBD2. The CDR3 covers 15 residues. V shed 1 base, J shed 1 base, and the junction held 3 bases outside the gene matches. Per the germline V gene, CDR1 is SGHRS and CDR2 is YFSETQ. CDR3 DNA: TGCGCCAGCAGCTTGTTAGCGGGCGGCACAGATACGCAGTATTTT. Protein: CASSLLAGGTDTQYF.

The table lists this clone with a count of one. This chain joins TRBV29-1 and TRBJ2-3; weak D call: TRBD1 (6 bases). V was pared by 5 bases and J by 1 base, with 10 bases between. The CDR3 runs to 13 residues. The germline V gene has CDR1 SQVTM and CDR2 ANQGSEA. CDR3 bases: TGCAGCGTTCCAGGGGAAGGCACAGATACGCAGTATTTT. Translated: CSVPGEGTDTQYF.

The chain couples TRBV5-1 to TRBJ2-3, with TRBD2 matching over 10 bases. CDR3 length equals 16 residues. Looked up from germline, CDR1 is SGHRS and CDR2 is YFSETQ. Germline trimming cut 6 bases from V and 3 bases from J; bases unmatched to any gene: 10. The CDR3 DNA is TGCGCCAGCAACGGGGAAGCGGGAGGGGATACAGATACGCAGTATTTT. This gives the protein CASNGEAGGDTDTQYF.

This chain links TRBV29-1 with TRBJ1-1; D might be TRBD1 (5 bases). V dropped 6 bases and J dropped 3 bases, with 14 bases sitting between them. The CDR3 spans 13 residues. Germline V gene lookup returns CDR1 SQVTM and CDR2 ANQGSEA. The chain's CDR3 is CSVGEGLDTEAFF. The CDR3 DNA reads as TGCAGCGTGGGGGAGGGACTAGACACTGAAGCTTTCTTT.

The chain couples TRBV27 to TRBJ2-7; 7 bases match TRBD2. Germline CDR1 reads MNHEY; CDR2 reads SMNVEV (reference sequence). CDR3 size: 12 residues. Unmatched junction bases numbered 0, after V lost 4 bases and J lost 3 bases. The CDR3 bases are TGTGCCAGCAGTTCGGGGGGCTACGAGCAGTACTTC. This translates into CASSSGGYEQYF.

The chain employs TRBV7-9 and TRBJ2-3, with D possibly matching TRBD2 (6 bases). Germline assignment: CDR1 SEHNR and CDR2 FQNEAQ (reference sequence). The ends were cut back, 3 bases at V and 2 bases at J, with 12 bases in the middle. This CDR3 comprises 15 residues. The CDR3 DNA sequence: TGTGCCAGCAGCTTTAGTAGCGGAGACACAGATACGCAGTATTTT. Amino acids: CASSFSSGDTDTQYF.

The chain links TRBV27 to TRBJ2-7, with D possibly matching TRBD1 (6 bases). V was shortened by 1 base and J by 6 bases, with 10 bases between the two germline ends. Germline V gene sequence: CDR1 MNHEY, CDR2 SMNVEV (reference sequence). CDR3 length equals 13 residues. CDR3 protein: CASSLFPGAEQYF. The CDR3 nucleotides read TGTGCCAGCAGTTTATTTCCAGGGGCCGAGCAGTACTTC.

The chain couples TRBV27 to TRBJ2-7, with D tentatively TRBD2 (5 bases). Per germline, CDR1 MNHEY and CDR2 SMNVEV (reference sequence). Trimming pared 5 bases from V and 3 bases from J, leaving 14 bases between. The CDR3 is 14 amino acids. This CDR3 reads CASSITGTFYEQYF. The CDR3 DNA reads TGTGCCAGCAGTATCACGGGAACATTCTACGAGCAGTACTTC.

The V gene is TRBV5-1, the J gene TRBJ2-5; 9 positions match TRBD1. Germline V CDR1 and CDR2: SGHRS, YFSETQ. The V and J ends lost 0 bases and 5 bases, in that order; junction bases with no gene match: 5. The CDR3 extends over 15 amino acids. Here the CDR3 reads CASSLGGQGLETQYF. CDR3 nucleotides: TGCGCCAGCAGCTTGGGGGGACAGGGACTGGAGACCCAGTACTTC.

The CDR3 nucleotides read TGTGCCAGCAGTTACCGAATCACAGGGGAAGGACAGCAGTACTTC. Amino acid sequence: CASSYRITGEGQQYF. V is TRBV6-5 and J is TRBJ2-7, with 7 bases lining up with TRBD1. With V trimmed by 2 bases and J by 8 bases, 12 bases remained unmatched. The CDR3 consists of 15 residues. CDR1 is MNHEY, CDR2 SVGAGI, per germline.

The chain has TRBV4-2 and TRBJ2-1, with D possibly being TRBD1 (7 bases). Looked up from germline, CDR1 is LGHNA and CDR2 is YNFKEQ. The V gene lost 0 bases and the J gene lost 0 bases, with 12 bases spanning the gap. The CDR3 length is 17 residues. The CDR3 is CASSQDQGGASYNEQFF. The CDR3 coding sequence is TGTGCCAGCAGCCAAGATCAGGGGGGAGCCTCCTACAATGAGCAGTTCTTC.

The V and J genes are TRBV5-8 and TRBJ1-1, with 7 bases identical to TRBD1. There are 15 residues in the CDR3. Germline-derived CDR1 and CDR2 are SGHTS and YDEGEE. After removal of 0 bases from V and 2 bases from J, the junction contained 4 bases not matched to a gene. CDR3 region: CASSLAGGGNTEAFF. CDR3 sequence (DNA): TGTGCCAGCAGCTTGGCAGGGGGAGGAAACACTGAAGCTTTCTTT. The variable domain in full, completed from reference TRBV5-8 and TRBJ1-1, reads EAGVTQSPTHLIKTRGQQATLRCSPISGHTSVYWYQQALGLGLQFLLWYDEGEERNRGNFPPRFSGRQFPNYSSELNVNALELEDSALYLCASSLAGGGNTEAFFGQGTRLTVV.

The CDR3 is CASSIELGISYEQYF. CDR3 coding DNA: TGTGCCAGTAGTATAGAACTCGGGATTTCCTACGAGCAGTACTTC. The chain has TRBV19 and TRBJ2-7; TRBD2 is a possible D gene (5 bases). The ends were cut back, 0 bases at V and 1 base at J, with 10 bases in the middle. The CDR3 spans 15 residues. Germline lookup yields CDR1 LNHDA and CDR2 SQIVND (reference sequence).